These 6 T cell receptor beta chains came from one sample sequenced in a study of blood T cell repertoires in COVID-19. Libraries were prepared by immunoSEQ multiplex PCR; TCRdb keeps only in-frame clonotypes and omits some of them. This table holds hundreds of thousands of clones, around 84% found once. Sequenced material: peripheral blood. The receptors derive from a woman aged 80 or over with active or convalescent COVID-19.

The rearrangement uses TRBV18 and TRBJ2-7, with 11 bases matching TRBD1. This CDR3 comprises 15 residues. CDR1 and CDR2 from the germline V gene are KGHSH and LQKENI. V was pared by 4 bases and J by 0 bases, with 2 bases of the junction left unmatched. The CDR3 loop reads CASSLGTGGSYEQYF. The CDR3 nucleotides are TGTGCCAGCTCACTCGGGACAGGGGGCTCCTACGAGCAGTACTTC.

The J gene is TRBJ2-1, the V gene TRBV6-2 or TRBV6-3, with a tentative D call TRBD2 (6 bases). V lost 0 bases to trimming and J lost 9 bases, with 6 bases between them. Germline V gene sequence: CDR1 MNHEY, CDR2 SVGEGT. The CDR3 is made up of 12 amino acids. The CDR3 loop reads CASSYSGGEQFF. The CDR3 coding sequence is TGTGCCAGCAGTTACTCGGGGGGTGAGCAGTTCTTC.

This chain uses TRBV9 with TRBJ2-1, with a weak D call TRBD2 (5 bases). The V end lost 0 bases, the J end lost 9 bases, and 7 bases lay between the germline ends. The CDR3 loop spans 12 amino acids. Germline V lookup: CDR1 SGDLS, CDR2 YYNGEE. The CDR3 is CASSVGEGEQFF. For the CDR3, the DNA is TGTGCCAGCAGCGTAGGAGAGGGTGAGCAGTTCTTC. Together with reference TRBV9 and TRBJ2-1, the CDR3 gives the full variable domain: DSGVTQTPKHLITATGQRVTLRCSPRSGDLSVYWYQQSLDQGLQFLIQYYNGEERAKGNILERFSAQQFPDLHSELNLSSLELGDSALYFCASSVGEGEQFFGPGTRLTVL.

This chain uses TRBV10-3 with TRBJ1-5, with D unclear. This CDR3 is 14 amino acids long. The V gene's germline CDR1 is ENHRY and CDR2 SYGVKD. The V end lost 2 bases, the J end lost 4 bases, and 9 bases lay between the germline ends. The CDR3 spells CAISEDLRNQPQHF. The CDR3 bases are TGTGCCATCAGTGAGGACTTAAGGAATCAGCCCCAGCATTTT.

This chain joins TRBV6-2 or TRBV6-3 and TRBJ2-5; 7 bases line up with TRBD2. Germline loops: CDR1 MNHEY, CDR2 SVGEGT. The CDR3 is made up of 14 amino acids. V lost 5 bases to trimming and J lost 3 bases; unmatched junction nucleotides: 6. CDR3 loop: CASSDLGGEETQYF. CDR3 nucleotides: TGTGCCAGCAGTGATTTGGGAGGGGAAGAGACCCAGTACTTC.

This clone has just one count. The CDR3 nucleotides are TGTGCCAGCAGCGTAGGGCCAGGGTTCGGAAACACCATATATTTT. Amino acids: CASSVGPGFGNTIYF. V and J are TRBV9 and TRBJ1-3, with D perhaps TRBD1 (5 bases). Germline V gene data show CDR1 as SGDLS and CDR2 as YYNGEE. V was cut by 0 bases and J by 4 bases, with 11 bases left in between. The length of the CDR3 is 15 residues.